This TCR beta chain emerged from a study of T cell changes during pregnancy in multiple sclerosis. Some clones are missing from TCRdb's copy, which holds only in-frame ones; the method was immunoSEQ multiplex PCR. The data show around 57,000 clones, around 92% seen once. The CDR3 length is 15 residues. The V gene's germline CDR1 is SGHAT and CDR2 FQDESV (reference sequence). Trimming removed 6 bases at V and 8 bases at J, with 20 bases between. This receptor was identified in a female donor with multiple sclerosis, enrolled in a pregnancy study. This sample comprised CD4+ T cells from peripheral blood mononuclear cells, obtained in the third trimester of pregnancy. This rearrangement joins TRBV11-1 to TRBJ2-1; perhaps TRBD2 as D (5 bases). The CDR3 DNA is TGTGCCAGCAGTTCTTTAGGTATTAGCGCGGATGAGCAGTTCTTC. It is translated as CASSSLGISADEQFF.